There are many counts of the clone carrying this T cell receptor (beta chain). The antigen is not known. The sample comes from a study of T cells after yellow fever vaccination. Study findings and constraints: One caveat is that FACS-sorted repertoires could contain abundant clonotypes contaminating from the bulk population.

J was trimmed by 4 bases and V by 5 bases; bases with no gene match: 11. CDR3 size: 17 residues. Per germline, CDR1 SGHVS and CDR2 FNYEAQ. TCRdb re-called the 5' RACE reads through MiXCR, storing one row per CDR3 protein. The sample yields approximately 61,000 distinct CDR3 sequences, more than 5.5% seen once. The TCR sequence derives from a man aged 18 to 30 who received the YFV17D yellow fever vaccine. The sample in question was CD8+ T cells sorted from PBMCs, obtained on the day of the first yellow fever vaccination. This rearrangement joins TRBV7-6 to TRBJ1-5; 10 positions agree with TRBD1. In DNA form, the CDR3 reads TGTGCCAGCAGCCCTTACAGGGGACAGGGGTTGAATCAGCCCCAGCATTTT. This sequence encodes CASSPYRGQGLNQPQHF.